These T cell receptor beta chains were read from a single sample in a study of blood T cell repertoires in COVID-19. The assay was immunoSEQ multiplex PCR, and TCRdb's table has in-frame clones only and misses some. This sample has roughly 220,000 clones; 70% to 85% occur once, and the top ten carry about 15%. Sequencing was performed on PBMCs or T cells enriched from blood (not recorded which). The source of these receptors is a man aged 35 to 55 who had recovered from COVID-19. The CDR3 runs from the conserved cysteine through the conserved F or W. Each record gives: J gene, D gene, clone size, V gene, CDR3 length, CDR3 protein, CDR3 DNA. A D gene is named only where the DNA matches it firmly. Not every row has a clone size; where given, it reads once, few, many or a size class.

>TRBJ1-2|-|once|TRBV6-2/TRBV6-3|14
CASSYYDSPYGYTF
TGTGCCAGCAGTTACTACGACAGCCCCTATGGCTACACCTTC
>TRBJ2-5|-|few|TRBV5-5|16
CASSLGATGPQETQYF
TGTGCCAGCAGCTTGGGAGCGACAGGACCCCAAGAGACCCAGTACTTC
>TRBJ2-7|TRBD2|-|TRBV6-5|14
CASTLAGVSYEQYF
TGTGCCAGCACCCTAGCGGGAGTTTCCTACGAGCAGTACTTC
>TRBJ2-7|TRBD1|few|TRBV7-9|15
CASSLEGQGFYEQYF
TGTGCCAGCAGCTTAGAGGGACAGGGTTTCTACGAGCAGTACTTC
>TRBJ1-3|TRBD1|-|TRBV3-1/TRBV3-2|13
CASSNRGGNTIYF
TGTGCCAGCAGTAACAGGGGTGGAAACACCATATATTTT
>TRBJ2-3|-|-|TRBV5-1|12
CDGVECTDTQYF
TGCGATGGAGTCGAATGCACAGATACGCAGTATTTT
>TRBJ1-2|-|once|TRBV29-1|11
CSVTQEGGYTF
TGCAGCGTCACACAGGAGGGGGGCTACACCTTC
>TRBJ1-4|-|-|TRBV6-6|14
CASRHTGSDEKLFF
TGTGCCAGCAGACACACAGGGTCGGATGAAAAACTGTTTTTT
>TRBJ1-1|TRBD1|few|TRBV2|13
CASRGQINTEAFF
TGTGCCAGCAGGGGACAGATTAACACTGAAGCTTTCTTT
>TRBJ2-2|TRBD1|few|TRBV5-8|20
CASSFGQGAFNVFNTGELFF
TGTGCCAGCAGCTTTGGCCAGGGGGCTTTCAATGTTTTTAACACCGGGGAGCTGTTTTTT
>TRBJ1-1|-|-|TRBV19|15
CASSIVGGAGTEAFF
TGTGCCAGTAGTATAGTTGGGGGCGCGGGCACTGAAGCTTTCTTT
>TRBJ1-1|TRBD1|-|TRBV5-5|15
CASSLRTGTNTEAFF
TGTGCCAGCAGCTTAAGGACAGGAACTAACACTGAAGCTTTCTTT
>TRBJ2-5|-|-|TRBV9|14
CASSVGQGQETQYF
TGTGCCAGCAGCGTAGGCCAGGGACAAGAGACCCAGTACTTC
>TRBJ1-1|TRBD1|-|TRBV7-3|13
CASSPTGLTEAFF
TGTGCCAGCAGCCCGACAGGGCTCACTGAAGCTTTCTTT
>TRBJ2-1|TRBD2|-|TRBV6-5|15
CASKPSSGDRNEQFF
TGTGCCAGCAAGCCTTCTAGCGGCGACCGCAATGAGCAGTTCTTC
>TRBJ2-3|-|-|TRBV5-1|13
CASSSQFTDTQYF
TGCGCCAGCAGCTCCCAATTCACAGATACGCAGTATTTT
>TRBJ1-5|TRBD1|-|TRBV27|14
CASRRTGSNQPQHF
TGTGCCAGCAGACGGACAGGAAGCAATCAGCCCCAGCATTTT
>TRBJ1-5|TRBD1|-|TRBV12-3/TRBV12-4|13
CASSWTGHQPQHF
TGTGCCAGCAGTTGGACAGGGCATCAGCCCCAGCATTTT
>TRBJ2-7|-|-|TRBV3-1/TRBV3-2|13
CASSRIQGNEQYF
TGTGCCAGCAGCCGGATACAGGGTAACGAGCAGTACTTC
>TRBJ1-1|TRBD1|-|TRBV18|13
CASSPGQDTEAFF
TGTGCCAGCTCACCAGGACAGGACACTGAAGCTTTCTTT
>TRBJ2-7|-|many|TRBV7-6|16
CASSLVGEGNSYEQYF
TGTGCCAGCAGCTTAGTGGGTGAGGGTAACTCCTACGAGCAGTACTTC
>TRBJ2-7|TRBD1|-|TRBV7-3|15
CASSLGNRGTDEQYF
TGTGCCAGCAGCTTAGGAAACAGGGGTACCGACGAGCAGTACTTC
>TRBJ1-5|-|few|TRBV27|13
CASRQGSSWPQHF
TGTGCCAGCAGGCAGGGCAGCAGTTGGCCCCAGCATTTT
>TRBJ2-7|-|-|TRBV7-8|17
CASSLGVAVLRSYEQYF
TGTGCCAGCAGCTTAGGCGTAGCGGTTTTACGCTCCTACGAGCAGTACTTC
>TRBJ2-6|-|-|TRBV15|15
CATSRGGSGANVLTF
TGTGCCACCAGCAGAGGAGGGTCCGGGGCCAACGTCCTGACTTTC
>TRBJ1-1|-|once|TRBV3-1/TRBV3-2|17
CASSQEVMTGGGTEAFF
TGTGCCAGCAGCCAAGAAGTAATGACCGGGGGTGGCACTGAAGCTTTCTTT
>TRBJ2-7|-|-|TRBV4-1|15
CASSHPGRRFYEQYF
TGCGCCAGCAGCCATCCGGGTCGACGTTTCTACGAGCAGTACTTC
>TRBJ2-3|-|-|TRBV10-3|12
CAIGAQADTQYF
TGTGCCATCGGGGCGCAGGCAGATACGCAGTATTTT
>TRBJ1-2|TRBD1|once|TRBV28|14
CASSSPGQGKGYTF
TGTGCCAGCAGTTCCCCGGGACAGGGAAAAGGCTACACCTTC
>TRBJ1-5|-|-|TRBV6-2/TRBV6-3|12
CASSPRGQPQHF
TGTGCCAGCAGTCCCCGGGGACAGCCCCAGCATTTT
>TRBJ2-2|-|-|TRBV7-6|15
CASSFAGANTGELFF
TGTGCCAGCAGCTTCGCCGGGGCGAACACCGGGGAGCTGTTTTTT
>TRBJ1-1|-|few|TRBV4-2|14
CASSQDGGHTEAFF
TGTGCCAGCAGCCAAGATGGGGGCCACACTGAAGCTTTCTTT
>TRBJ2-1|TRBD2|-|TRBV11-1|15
CASSLTSGAYNEQFF
TGTGCCAGCAGCTTGACTAGCGGCGCTTACAATGAGCAGTTCTTC
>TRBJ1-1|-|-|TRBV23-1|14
CASSHPILRTEAFF
TGCGCCAGCAGTCACCCCATCTTGAGAACTGAAGCTTTCTTT
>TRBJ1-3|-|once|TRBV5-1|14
CASSAGQPGNTIYF
TGCGCCAGCAGCGCCGGACAGCCTGGAAACACCATATATTTT
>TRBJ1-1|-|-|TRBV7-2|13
CASSLDRATEAFF
TGTGCCAGCAGCTTAGACAGGGCCACTGAAGCTTTCTTT
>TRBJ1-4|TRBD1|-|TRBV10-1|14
CASSGGQSNEKLFF
TGCGCCAGCAGTGGGGGACAGTCGAATGAAAAACTGTTTTTT
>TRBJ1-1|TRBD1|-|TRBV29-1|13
CSVRTGWNTEAFF
TGCAGCGTTCGGACAGGGTGGAACACTGAAGCTTTCTTT
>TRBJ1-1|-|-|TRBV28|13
CASAAAARTEAFF
TGTGCCAGCGCGGCAGCGGCGAGGACTGAAGCTTTCTTT
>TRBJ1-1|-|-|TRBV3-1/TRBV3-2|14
CASSQAWPFSAAFF
TGTGCCAGCAGCCAAGCATGGCCTTTCTCTGCAGCTTTCTTT
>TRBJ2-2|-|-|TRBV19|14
CASSFRVTTGELFF
TGTGCCAGTAGTTTCAGGGTTACCACCGGGGAGCTGTTTTTT
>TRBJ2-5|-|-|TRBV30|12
CAWASSLQTQYF
TGTGCCTGGGCGAGTAGTTTACAGACCCAGTACTTC
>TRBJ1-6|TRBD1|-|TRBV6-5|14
CASRDRGPGSPLHF
TGTGCCAGCAGGGACAGGGGGCCAGGGTCACCCCTCCACTTT
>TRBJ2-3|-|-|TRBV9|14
CASSFQVSTDTQYF
TGTGCCAGCAGCTTCCAGGTCAGCACAGATACGCAGTATTTT
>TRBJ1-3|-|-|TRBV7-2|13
CASSLFPGNTIYF
TGTGCCAGCAGCTTATTTCCGGGAAACACCATATATTTT
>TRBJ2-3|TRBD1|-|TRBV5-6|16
CASSLDGTARTDTQYF
TGTGCCAGCAGCTTGGACGGGACAGCCCGCACAGATACGCAGTATTTT
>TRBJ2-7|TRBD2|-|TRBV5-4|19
CASSLGGQGGLAGVYEQYF
TGTGCCAGCAGCTTGGGAGGGCAGGGGGGGCTAGCGGGAGTCTACGAGCAGTACTTC
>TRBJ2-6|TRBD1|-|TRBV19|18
CATEIQDRGISGANVLTF
TGTGCCACCGAGATACAGGACAGGGGCATATCTGGGGCCAACGTCCTGACTTTC
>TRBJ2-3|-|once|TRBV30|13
CAWSVYSTDTQYF
TGTGCCTGGAGTGTCTACAGCACAGATACGCAGTATTTT
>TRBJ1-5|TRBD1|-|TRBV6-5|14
CASRRGQGFQPQHF
TGTGCCAGCAGAAGGGGACAGGGGTTTCAGCCCCAGCATTTT
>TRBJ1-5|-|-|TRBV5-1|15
CASSFSGGRDQPQHF
TGCGCCAGCAGCTTCTCCGGGGGACGGGATCAGCCCCAGCATTTT
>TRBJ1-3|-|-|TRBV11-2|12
CASSPAGNTIYF
TGTGCCAGCAGCCCCGCTGGAAACACCATATATTTT
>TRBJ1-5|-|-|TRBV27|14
CASMMTGTGQPQHF
TGTGCCAGCATGATGACAGGTACAGGTCAGCCCCAGCATTTT
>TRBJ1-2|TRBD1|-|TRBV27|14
CASRGTGALGGYTF
TGTGCCAGCAGGGGGACAGGGGCCCTCGGGGGCTACACCTTC
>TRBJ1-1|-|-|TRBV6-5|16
CASSYSKQGRNTEAFF
TGTGCCAGCAGTTACTCGAAGCAGGGTAGGAACACTGAAGCTTTCTTT
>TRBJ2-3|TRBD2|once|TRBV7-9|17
CASSPSDSGSPIDTQYF
TGTGCCAGCAGCCCGAGCGATAGCGGGAGCCCCATAGATACGCAGTATTTT
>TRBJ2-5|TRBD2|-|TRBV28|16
CASSFATGGYQETQYF
TGTGCCAGCAGTTTTGCAACGGGGGGGTACCAAGAGACCCAGTACTTC